Below, 16 T cell receptor beta chains from the same sample are listed, as sequenced in a study of shared clonotypes between healthy human individuals. Data came from immunoSEQ multiplex PCR; TCRdb stores just in-frame clones and leaves some out. Found here are about 680,000 clones, 74% of them singletons; the top ten hold approximately 1.7%. Sequenced input: memory CD4+ T cells sorted from blood. Subset noted: CD45RA-negative fraction. The receptors were sampled from a woman younger than 45 in good health.

This clone has only one observation. The chain is built from TRBV7-9 and TRBJ2-1; 8 positions agree with TRBD2. Germline values: CDR1 SEHNR, CDR2 FQNEAQ (reference sequence). The CDR3 is made up of 16 amino acids. J gave up 2 bases and V 1 base, and 4 bases lay outside the gene matches. The CDR3 spells CASSLGTGGPYNEQFF. The CDR3 region has the DNA TGTGCCAGCAGCTTAGGGACGGGAGGGCCCTACAATGAGCAGTTCTTC.

This chain connects TRBV21-1 to TRBJ1-1. TRBV21-1 is recorded as a pseudogene. The CDR3 is 15 amino acids. The CDR3, as DNA: TGTGCCAGCAGCAAAGAGAAAGGAGAGGACACTGAAGCTTTCTTT. Translated, it gives CASSKEKGEDTEAFF.

V gene TRBV2 combines with J gene TRBJ1-5; TRBD1 is a possible D gene (5 bases). The CDR3 totals 16 residues. CDR1 and CDR2 from the germline V gene are SNHLY and FYNNEI. The germline V and J ends were trimmed by 7 bases and 4 bases, with 20 bases remaining between them. In DNA form, the CDR3 reads TGTGCCAGCAAAAGTAGGCGTCAGGGTGGAAATCAGCCCCAGCATTTT. Its protein product is CASKSRRQGGNQPQHF.

The rearrangement joins TRBV18 to TRBJ2-7; perhaps TRBD1 as D (6 bases). Trimming removed 4 bases at V and 6 bases at J, with 19 bases between. CDR1 and CDR2 (germline): KGHSH, LQKENI. This CDR3 spans 15 amino acids. The CDR3: CASSHQKGDTGEQYF. In DNA form, the CDR3 reads TGTGCCAGCTCACACCAGAAGGGGGATACGGGCGAGCAGTACTTC.

The V gene is TRBV11-2, the J gene TRBJ2-5; 10 positions agree with TRBD1. CDR1 and CDR2 from the germline V gene are SGHAT and FQNNGV. J was trimmed by 4 bases and V by 5 bases; bases with no gene match: 10. The CDR3 contains 16 residues. The CDR3 sequence: CASSNRQGAWGETQYF. Here the CDR3 DNA reads TGTGCCAGCAGCAACCGACAGGGGGCGTGGGGAGAGACCCAGTACTTC.

This clone was counted a few times. This chain links TRBV28 with TRBJ2-7; D is possibly TRBD2 (6 bases). This CDR3 is built from 15 residues. Trimming cost V 5 bases and J 3 bases, with 17 bases left between them. CDR1 and CDR2 from the germline V gene are MDHEN and SYDVKM. CDR3 sequence (DNA): TGTGCCAGCAGTCCACCCGGGACTGGGGTCTACGAGCAGTACTTC. Translation: CASSPPGTGVYEQYF.

The V call is TRBV19, the J call TRBJ1-5, with D uncertain. Germline assignment: CDR1 LNHDA and CDR2 SQIVND (reference sequence). The CDR3 extends over 17 amino acids. Trimming left V 5 bases short and J 0 bases short, with 17 bases between. CDR3 residues: CASSYVVRFNSNQPQHF. The CDR3 region has the DNA TGTGCCAGTAGTTATGTCGTTAGATTCAATAGCAATCAGCCCCAGCATTTT.

This clone has only a few counts. The chain employs TRBV18 and TRBJ1-1, with D possibly TRBD1 on 5 matching bases. Trimming removed 3 bases at V and 4 bases at J, with 15 bases between. CDR3 length: 15 residues. Germline V CDR1 and CDR2: KGHSH, LQKENI. In nucleotides, the CDR3 is TGTGCCAGCTCACCGAGGGACCGCCTTTCCACTGAAGCTTTCTTT. Its translation is CASSPRDRLSTEAFF.

This clone was seen a single time. As DNA, the CDR3 is TGTGCCAGCAGTTTCCTACCTCGGACTAGCGGGTTAGCCGAGCAGTACTTC. It is translated as CASSFLPRTSGLAEQYF. The genes are TRBV7-2 and TRBJ2-7; 11 nucleotides align to TRBD2. The germline V gene encodes CDR1 SGHTA and CDR2 FQGNSA. V gave up 6 bases and J gave up 6 bases; unmatched junction bases: 16. The CDR3 is 17 residues long.

This clone was observed a handful of times. V gene TRBV6-6 combines with J gene TRBJ2-2; D may match TRBD1 or TRBD2 (6 bases each). The CDR3 contains 14 residues. Germline CDR1 MNHNY, CDR2 SVGAGI (reference sequence). The V end was cut by 7 bases, the J end by 2 bases, with 11 bases between. In DNA form, the CDR3 reads TGTGCCAGCACGAGGGGGGCCAACACCGGGGAGCTGTTTTTT. Amino acids: CASTRGANTGELFF.

About this clone: This could be a read error, since a much larger clone is one nucleotide away. The chain has TRBV28 and TRBJ2-3, with 11 positions matching TRBD2. V trimming: 8 bases; J trimming: 0 bases; junction bases outside the gene matches: 1. CDR3 length: 14 amino acids. CDR1 and CDR2 (germline): MDHEN, SYDVKM. The CDR3 DNA reads TGTGCCAGCCGGACTAGCGGGAGCACAGATACGCAGTATTTT. This codes for CASRTSGSTDTQYF. Together with reference TRBV28 and TRBJ2-3, the CDR3 gives the full variable domain: DVKVTQSSRYLVKRTGEKVFLECVQDMDHENMFWYRQDPGLGLRLIYFSYDVKMKEKGDIPEGYSVSREKKERFSLILESASTNQTSMYLCASRTSGSTDTQYFGPGTRLTVL.

This chain links TRBV29-1 with TRBJ2-5; D ambiguous. Per the germline V gene, CDR1 is SQVTM and CDR2 is ANQGSEA. The CDR3 has 13 residues. Trimming removed 3 bases from V and 4 bases from J, with 12 bases in between. CDR3 sequence (DNA): TGCAGCGTTGAGGAGAGTCTGGGAGAGACCCAGTACTTC. It translates to CSVEESLGETQYF.

V is TRBV7-9 and J is TRBJ2-7, with TRBD2 matching over 9 bases. The CDR3 is made up of 16 amino acids. V lost 0 bases and J lost 6; bases outside the gene matches: 9. Germline-derived CDR1 and CDR2 are SEHNR and FQNEAQ (reference sequence). The CDR3 loop reads CASSLAGSGSPREQYF. DNA for the CDR3: TGTGCCAGCAGCTTAGCAGGTAGCGGGAGCCCCCGCGAGCAGTACTTC.

The V gene is TRBV14, the J gene TRBJ2-1; 8 bases map to TRBD2. Germline trimming cut 5 bases from V and 0 bases from J; bases unmatched to any gene: 12. CDR1 and CDR2 from the germline V gene are SGHDN and FVKESK. CDR3 length: 18 amino acids. CDR3 bases: TGTGCCAGCAGCAAACGCGGGACTAGTTTTTTCTCCTACAATGAGCAGTTCTTC. Translating it yields CASSKRGTSFFSYNEQFF.

V gene TRBV19 combines with J gene TRBJ2-1, with D uncertain. The germline V and J ends were trimmed by 1 base and 2 bases, with 9 bases remaining between them. The germline gives CDR1 LNHDA, CDR2 SQIVND (reference sequence). There are 15 residues in the CDR3. The CDR3 spells CASSIGEETYNEQFF. CDR3 coding DNA: TGTGCCAGTAGTATAGGGGAAGAAACCTACAATGAGCAGTTCTTC.

This clone was counted a few times. The chain uses TRBV27 and TRBJ2-7; 12 bases map to TRBD2. Germline CDR1 reads MNHEY; CDR2 reads SMNVEV (reference sequence). J gave up 4 bases and V 5 bases, and 6 bases lay outside the gene matches. The CDR3 has 15 residues. The CDR3 loop is CASSAKTSGSYEQYF. The CDR3 nucleotides are TGTGCCAGCAGTGCCAAGACTAGCGGGAGTTACGAGCAGTACTTC.